These 13 T cell receptor beta chains share one sample of origin, sequenced in a study of vaccination effects on CD4 cells after COVID-19. Profiled with immunoSEQ multiplex PCR; TCRdb holds only in-frame clones, not every one. The profile covers fewer than 30,000 clones, with 75% to 85% appearing a single time and 25% to 30% taken by the ten largest. Their recognized antigens are unknown. CD4+ T cells specific for antigen were expanded with viral peptide pools by the ViraFEST assay before sequencing. The authors isolated CD4+ T cells after around 10 days of culture. Nucleocapsid antibody tests were negative, and the vaccine recipients had no prior SARS-CoV-2 infection. Sequenced here: CD4+ T cells from PBMCs cultured with SARS-CoV-2 spike peptides, sampled before COVID-19 vaccination. The receptors derive from a human donor who received a COVID-19 vaccine.

The chain uses TRBV2 and TRBJ2-7, with 8 bases matching TRBD2. CDR3 size: 14 residues. CDR1 is SNHLY and CDR2 is FYNNEI in the germline V gene. The V gene end was trimmed by 4 bases and the J gene end by 6 bases; junction bases not matched to a gene: 8. The CDR3, as DNA: TGTGCCAGCAGTGTGGCAGCGGGAGTTGGCGAGCAGTACTTC. As protein: CASSVAAGVGEQYF.

The rearrangement links TRBV21-1 to TRBJ2-1; the table's D call TRBD1 went unverified against the DNA. TRBV21-1 is assigned pseudogene status. This CDR3 has 18 residues. CDR3 sequence (DNA): TGTGCCAGCAGCAGAACCTCACCGCGGCAGGACAGGGATCCTGAGCAGTTCTTC. Amino acid sequence: CASSRTSPRQDRDPEQFF.

The chain uses TRBV2 and TRBJ2-3; unclear D gene. Germline CDR1 SNHLY, CDR2 FYNNEI. The CDR3 runs to 12 residues. V was shortened by 8 bases and J by 3 bases, with 9 bases between the two germline ends. CDR3 amino acids: CASGWGTDTQYF. CDR3 DNA sequence: TGTGCCAGCGGGTGGGGTACAGATACGCAGTATTTT.

V is TRBV18 and J is TRBJ2-5; the match to TRBD1 covers 7 bases. The V gene end was trimmed by 1 base and the J gene end by 1 base; junction bases not matched to a gene: 6. This CDR3 is built from 16 residues. Germline CDR1 and CDR2: KGHSH and LQKENI. The chain's CDR3 is CASSPLPGQSQETQYF. The CDR3 DNA reads TGTGCCAGCTCACCACTCCCGGGACAGAGCCAAGAGACCCAGTACTTC.

The CDR3 spells CASSLNSNQPQHF. The DNA of the CDR3 is TGTGCCAGCAGCTTGAATAGCAATCAGCCCCAGCATTTT. The V gene is TRBV6-4, the J gene TRBJ1-5; D is unresolved. V lost 6 bases, J lost 0 bases, and 6 bases lay in between. Germline V gene sequence: CDR1 MRHNA, CDR2 SNTAGT. There are 13 residues in the CDR3.

This clone was counted only a few times. The genes are TRBV5-8 and TRBJ2-7; possibly TRBD2 for D (6 bases). CDR1 and CDR2 from the germline V gene are SGHTS and YDEGEE. This CDR3 region has 13 residues. V lost 1 base and J 5 bases, leaving 10 bases between the germline ends. CDR3 sequence (DNA): TGTGCCAGCAGCTTGCCAGGGAGGAACGAGCAGTACTTC. It translates to CASSLPGRNEQYF.

CDR3 protein: CASTLTGYNEQFF. CDR3 in DNA: TGTGCCAGCACCCTCACTGGCTACAATGAGCAGTTCTTC. The chain joins TRBV28 to TRBJ2-1; D is unclear. Germline lookup yields CDR1 MDHEN and CDR2 SYDVKM. V was cut by 7 bases and J by 3 bases, with 10 bases left in between. This CDR3 has 13 residues.

The chain couples TRBV5-6 to TRBJ2-7, with a possible D match to TRBD2 (6 bases). V dropped 2 bases and J dropped 3 bases, with 9 bases sitting between them. CDR3 length: 13 residues. The germline V gene encodes CDR1 SGHDT and CDR2 YYEEEE. CDR3 loop: CASSLMGGYEQYF. As DNA, the CDR3 is TGTGCCAGCAGCTTAATGGGGGGCTACGAGCAGTACTTC. Complete variable domain (other parts from reference TRBV5-6 and TRBJ2-7): DAGVTQSPTHLIKTRGQQVTLRCSPKSGHDTVSWYQQALGQGPQFIFQYYEEEERQRGNFPDRFSGHQFPNYSSELNVNALLLGDSALYLCASSLMGGYEQYFGPGTRLTVT.

This clone was recorded a few times. This chain joins TRBV4-2 and TRBJ1-2; 8 nucleotides match TRBD1. The junction had 12 bases not matched to a gene; V was cut back by 2 bases and J by 7 bases. The CDR3 runs 16 residues. In germline, CDR1 is LGHNA, CDR2 YNFKEQ. CDR3: CASSQIGQGHRGGYTF. CDR3 DNA: TGTGCCAGCAGCCAAATAGGACAGGGCCACCGTGGTGGCTACACCTTC.

This CDR3 reads CASSPGLAGAVETQYF. CDR3 nucleotide sequence: TGCGCCAGCAGCCCCGGACTAGCGGGAGCTGTTGAGACCCAGTACTTC. V is TRBV5-1 and J is TRBJ2-5, with 13 bases identical to TRBD2. CDR1 is SGHRS and CDR2 is YFSETQ in the germline V gene. This CDR3 is built from 16 residues. The J segment lost 5 bases and the V segment lost 4 bases, leaving 8 bases of the junction unmatched.

This chain uses TRBV19 with TRBJ1-1; 10 bases align to TRBD1. Trimming at V came to 6 bases and at J to 8 bases, leaving 9 bases not matched to a gene. The CDR3 sequence is 14 residues long. CDR1 and CDR2 from the germline V gene are LNHDA and SQIVND (reference sequence). This CDR3 reads CASRIPGQGMEAFF. The CDR3 region has the DNA TGTGCCAGTAGAATACCGGGACAGGGGATGGAAGCTTTCTTT.

This chain connects TRBV5-4 to TRBJ2-1; D may match TRBD1 or TRBD2 (5 bases each). Trimming took 1 base from V and 6 from J, leaving 17 bases between them. This CDR3 has 16 amino acids. The germline gives CDR1 SGHNT, CDR2 YYREEE (reference sequence). The CDR3 region has the DNA TGTGCCAGCAGCTTGTCCCATTCAGGGAGAATCAATGAGCAGTTCTTC. It translates to CASSLSHSGRINEQFF.

The V gene is TRBV4-1, the J gene TRBJ2-1; possible D gene TRBD2, 7 bases. This CDR3 is built from 17 residues. The V gene lost 0 bases and the J gene lost 4 bases, with 16 bases spanning the gap. Germline CDR1 is MGHRA and CDR2 is YSYEKL. In nucleotides, the CDR3 is TGCGCCAGCAGCCAAGAGGGAGGGGGTACCACTTACAATGAGCAGTTCTTC. Its protein is CASSQEGGGTTYNEQFF.